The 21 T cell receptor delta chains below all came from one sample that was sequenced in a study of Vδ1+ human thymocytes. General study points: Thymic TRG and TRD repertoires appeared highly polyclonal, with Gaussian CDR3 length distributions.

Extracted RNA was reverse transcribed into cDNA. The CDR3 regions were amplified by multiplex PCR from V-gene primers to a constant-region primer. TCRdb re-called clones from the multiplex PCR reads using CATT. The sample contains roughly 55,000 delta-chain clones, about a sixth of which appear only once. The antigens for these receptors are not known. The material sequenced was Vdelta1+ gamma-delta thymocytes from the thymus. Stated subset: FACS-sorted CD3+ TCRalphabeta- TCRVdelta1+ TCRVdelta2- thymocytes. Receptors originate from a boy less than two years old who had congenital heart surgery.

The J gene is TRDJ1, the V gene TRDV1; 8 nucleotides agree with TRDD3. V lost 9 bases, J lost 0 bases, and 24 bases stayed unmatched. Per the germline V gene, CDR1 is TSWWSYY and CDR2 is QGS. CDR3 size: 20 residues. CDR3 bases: TGTGCTCTCTCGTCCTGGTCCAAGACTATCTTACTGGGGGACACCGATAAACTCATCTTT. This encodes CALSSWSKTILLGDTDKLIF.

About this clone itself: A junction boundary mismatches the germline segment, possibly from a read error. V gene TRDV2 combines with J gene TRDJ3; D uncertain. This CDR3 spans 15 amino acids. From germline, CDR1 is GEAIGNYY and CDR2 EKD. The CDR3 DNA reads TGTGCCTATGACCTTTCTACCTGGGACACCCGACAGATGTTTTTC. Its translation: CAYDLSTWDTRQMFF.

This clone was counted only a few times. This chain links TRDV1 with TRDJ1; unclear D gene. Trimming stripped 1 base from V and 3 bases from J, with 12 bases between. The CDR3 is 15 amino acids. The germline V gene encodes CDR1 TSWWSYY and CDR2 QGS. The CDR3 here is CALGEPGLRADKLIF. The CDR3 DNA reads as TGTGCTCTTGGGGAACCTGGATTAAGGGCCGATAAACTCATCTTT.

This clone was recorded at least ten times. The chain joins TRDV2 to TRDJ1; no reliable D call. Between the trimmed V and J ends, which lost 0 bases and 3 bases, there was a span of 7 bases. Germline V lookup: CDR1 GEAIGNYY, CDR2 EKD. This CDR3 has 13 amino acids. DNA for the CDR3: TGTGCCTGTGACACCCTCCGTTCCGATAAACTCATCTTT. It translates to CACDTLRSDKLIF.

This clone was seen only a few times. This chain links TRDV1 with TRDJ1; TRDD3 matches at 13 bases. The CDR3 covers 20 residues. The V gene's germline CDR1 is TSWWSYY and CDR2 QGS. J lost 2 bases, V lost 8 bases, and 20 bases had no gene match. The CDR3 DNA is TGTGCTCTTTGCTCCTTCCTACTGGGGGATACGCTTAGTGGAACCGATAAACTCATCTTT. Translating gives CALCSFLLGDTLSGTDKLIF.

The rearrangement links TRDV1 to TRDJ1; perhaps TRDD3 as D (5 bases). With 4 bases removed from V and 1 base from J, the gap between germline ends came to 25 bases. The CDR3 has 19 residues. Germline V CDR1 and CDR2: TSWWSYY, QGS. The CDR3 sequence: CALGGNAEVFGVLTDKLIF. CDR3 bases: TGTGCTCTTGGGGGGAATGCGGAGGTCTTTGGGGTCCTCACCGATAAACTCATCTTT.

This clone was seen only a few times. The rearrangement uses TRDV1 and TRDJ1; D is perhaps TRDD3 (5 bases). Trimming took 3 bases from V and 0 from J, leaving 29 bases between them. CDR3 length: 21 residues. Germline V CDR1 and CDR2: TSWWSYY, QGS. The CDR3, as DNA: TGTGCTCTTGGGGACATGAACAGTTTACTGGCGCGGTATTTTTACACCGATAAACTCATCTTT. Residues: CALGDMNSLLARYFYTDKLIF.

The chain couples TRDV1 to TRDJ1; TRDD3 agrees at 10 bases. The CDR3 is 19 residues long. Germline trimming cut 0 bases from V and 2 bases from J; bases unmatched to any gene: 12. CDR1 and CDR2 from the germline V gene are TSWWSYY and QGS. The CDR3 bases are TGTGCTCTTGGGGAACTCAGTAGTACTGGGGGATGGTATACCGATAAACTCATCTTT. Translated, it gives CALGELSSTGGWYTDKLIF.

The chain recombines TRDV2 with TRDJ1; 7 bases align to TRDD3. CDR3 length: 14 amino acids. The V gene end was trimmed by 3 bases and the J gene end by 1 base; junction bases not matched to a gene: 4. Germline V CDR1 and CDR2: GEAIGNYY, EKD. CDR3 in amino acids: CACDFGILTDKLIF. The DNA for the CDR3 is TGTGCCTGTGACTTTGGGATACTCACCGATAAACTCATCTTT.

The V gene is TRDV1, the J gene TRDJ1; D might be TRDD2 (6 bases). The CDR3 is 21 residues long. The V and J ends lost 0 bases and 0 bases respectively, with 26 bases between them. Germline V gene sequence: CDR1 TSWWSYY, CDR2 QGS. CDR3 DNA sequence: TGTGCTCTTGGGGAACTGATCCTACGAATGTCTAAAGTGGGTTACACCGATAAACTCATCTTT. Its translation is CALGELILRMSKVGYTDKLIF.

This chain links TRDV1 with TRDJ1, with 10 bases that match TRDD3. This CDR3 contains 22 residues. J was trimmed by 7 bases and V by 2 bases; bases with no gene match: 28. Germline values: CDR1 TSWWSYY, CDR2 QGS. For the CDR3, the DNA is TGTGCTCTTGGGGAAAGTGTTCCTCACTGGGGGATTGACGGGATTACGGCGGTTAAACTCATCTTT. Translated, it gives CALGESVPHWGIDGITAVKLIF.

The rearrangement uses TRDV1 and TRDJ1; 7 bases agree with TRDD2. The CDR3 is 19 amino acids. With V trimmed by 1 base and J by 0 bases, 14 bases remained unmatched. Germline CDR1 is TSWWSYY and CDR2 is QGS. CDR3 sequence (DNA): TGTGCTCTTGGGGAACATTTCCTACCCGGGAACCTGTACACCGATAAACTCATCTTT. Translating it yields CALGEHFLPGNLYTDKLIF.

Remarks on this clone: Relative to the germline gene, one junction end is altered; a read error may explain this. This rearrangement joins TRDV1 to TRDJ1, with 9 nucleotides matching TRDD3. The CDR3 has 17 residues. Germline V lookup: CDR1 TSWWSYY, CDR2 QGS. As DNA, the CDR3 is TGTGCCCTTGGGGAAAAAATCTGGGGGATCTTCACCGATAAACTCATCTTT. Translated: CALGEKIWGIFTDKLIF.

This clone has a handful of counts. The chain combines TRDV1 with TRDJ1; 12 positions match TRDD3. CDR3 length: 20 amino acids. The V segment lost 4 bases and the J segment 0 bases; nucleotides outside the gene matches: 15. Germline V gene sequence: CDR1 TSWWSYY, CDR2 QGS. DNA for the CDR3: TGTGCTCTTGGGGCTCCGCTGATCTGGGGGATACGGGAAGACACCGATAAACTCATCTTT. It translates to CALGAPLIWGIREDTDKLIF.

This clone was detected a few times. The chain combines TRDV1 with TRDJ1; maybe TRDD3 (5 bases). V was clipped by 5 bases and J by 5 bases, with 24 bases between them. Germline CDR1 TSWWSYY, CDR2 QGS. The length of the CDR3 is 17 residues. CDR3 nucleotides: TGTGCTCTTGGGCCGTTCTCCCACCCAGTGGGGACTGATAAACTCATCTTT. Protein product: CALGPFSHPVGTDKLIF.

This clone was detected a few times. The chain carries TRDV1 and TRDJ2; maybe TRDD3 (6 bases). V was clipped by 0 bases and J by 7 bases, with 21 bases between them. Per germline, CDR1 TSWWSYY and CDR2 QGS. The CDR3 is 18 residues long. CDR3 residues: CALGELVDGLGLGAQLFF. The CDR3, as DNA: TGTGCTCTTGGGGAACTTGTAGATGGTCTGGGGTTGGGAGCACAACTCTTCTTT.

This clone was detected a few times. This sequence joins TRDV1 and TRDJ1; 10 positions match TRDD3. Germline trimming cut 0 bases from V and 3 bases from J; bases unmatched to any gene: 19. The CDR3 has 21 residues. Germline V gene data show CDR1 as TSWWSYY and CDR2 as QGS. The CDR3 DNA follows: TGTGCTCTTGGGGAACTCCCGACCCGTACTGGGGGATTATGGTGTGCCGATAAACTCATCTTT. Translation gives CALGELPTRTGGLWCADKLIF.

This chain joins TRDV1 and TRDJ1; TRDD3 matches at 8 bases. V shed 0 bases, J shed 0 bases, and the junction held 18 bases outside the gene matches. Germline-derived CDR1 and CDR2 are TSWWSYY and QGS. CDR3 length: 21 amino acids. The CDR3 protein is CALGELPTRGYRGQYTDKLIF. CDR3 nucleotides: TGTGCTCTTGGGGAACTACCTACTAGGGGATACCGGGGACAATACACCGATAAACTCATCTTT.

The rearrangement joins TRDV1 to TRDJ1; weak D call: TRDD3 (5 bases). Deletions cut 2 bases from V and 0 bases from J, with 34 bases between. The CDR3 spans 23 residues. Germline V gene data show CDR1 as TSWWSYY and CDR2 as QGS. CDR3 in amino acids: CALGEFTGRPPHCGDLYTDKLIF. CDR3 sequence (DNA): TGTGCTCTTGGGGAATTTACTGGCCGTCCCCCACACTGTGGGGACCTCTACACCGATAAACTCATCTTT.

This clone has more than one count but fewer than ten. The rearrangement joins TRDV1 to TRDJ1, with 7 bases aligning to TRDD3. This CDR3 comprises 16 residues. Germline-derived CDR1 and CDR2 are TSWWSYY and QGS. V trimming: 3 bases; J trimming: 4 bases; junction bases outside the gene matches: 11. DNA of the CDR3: TGTGCTCTTGGGGATAAGTGCTGGATACGCGTCGATAAACTCATCTTT. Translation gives CALGDKCWIRVDKLIF.

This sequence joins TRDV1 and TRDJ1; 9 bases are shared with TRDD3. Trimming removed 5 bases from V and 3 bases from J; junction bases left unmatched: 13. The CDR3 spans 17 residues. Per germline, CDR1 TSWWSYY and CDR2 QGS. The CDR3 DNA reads TGTGCTCTTGGGTTAGCTATGCGCTGGGGGATGGCCGATAAACTCATCTTT. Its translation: CALGLAMRWGMADKLIF.